Shown below are 11 T cell receptor beta chains from a single sample sequenced in a study of blood T cells in healthy people across ages. A second PCR, run for roughly 6 to 11 cycles, used a sample-barcoded 5' primer plus a J-beta primer mix. From the 5' RACE reads, TCRdb called clonotypes with MiXCR, one entry per CDR3 protein. The data show over 750,000 distinct CDR3 sequences, 20% to 25% seen once. These data were likewise used in another study, on T cells of mothers and their children.

The specimen sequenced was blood. These receptors were taken from a boy aged 5-17 years in good health.

The V and J genes are TRBV7-8 and TRBJ2-5; 8 nucleotides agree with TRBD1. The J call may be incorrect, as the DNA end agrees better with TRBJ2-7. Germline loops: CDR1 SGHVS, CDR2 FQNEAQ. The length of the CDR3 is 15 residues. In DNA form, the CDR3 reads TGTGCCAGCAGCCCATCCCGGGACAGGTACTACGAGCAGTACTTC. It translates to CASSPSRDRYYEQYF.

This clonotype showed up just a few times. This rearrangement joins TRBV7-9 to TRBJ1-1, with D unresolved. With 5 bases removed from V and 1 base from J, the gap between germline ends came to 8 bases. Per the germline V gene, CDR1 is SEHNR and CDR2 is FQNEAQ (reference sequence). CDR3 length: 13 residues. The CDR3 region has the DNA TGTGCCAGCAGCCAACTTCAGAACACTGAAGCTTTCTTT. Protein sequence: CASSQLQNTEAFF.

The chain employs TRBV9 and TRBJ2-5, with TRBD1 identical over 10 bases. The J call may be faulty, since TRBJ2-1 better matches the DNA end. This CDR3 is 15 amino acids long. Per the germline V gene, CDR1 is SGDLS and CDR2 is YYNGEE. The CDR3 reads CASSVTGQGLGEQFF. CDR3 sequence (DNA): TGTGCCAGCAGCGTAACGGGACAGGGGTTAGGTGAGCAGTTCTTC.

The chain employs TRBV10-3 and TRBJ1-4; possibly TRBD1 for D (5 bases). From germline, CDR1 is ENHRY and CDR2 SYGVKD. CDR3 length: 14 amino acids. V shed 0 bases and J shed 7 bases, with 9 bases lying between them. This chain's CDR3 is CAISESTVGEKLFF. The CDR3 bases are TGTGCCATCAGTGAGTCGACAGTAGGTGAAAAACTGTTTTTT.

In this sample, this clonotype turned up once. The J gene is TRBJ2-5, the V gene TRBV7-2; 7 bases agree with TRBD1. The CDR3 consists of 14 residues. Germline assignment: CDR1 SGHTA and CDR2 FQGNSA. Trimming took 3 bases from V and 5 from J; bases not matched to a gene: 6. The CDR3 spells CASSFSGGWETQYF. For the CDR3, the DNA is TGTGCCAGCAGCTTTTCAGGGGGATGGGAGACCCAGTACTTC.

As concerns this clonotype: This is likely a read error, given that the CDR3 carries no conserved phenylalanine or tryptophan at its end. The chain has TRBV5-1 and TRBJ2-5, with 8 positions matching TRBD2. J was trimmed by 9 bases and V by 1 base; bases with no gene match: 8. Germline-derived CDR1 and CDR2 are SGHRS and YFSETQ. The CDR3 is 14 residues long. The CDR3 region is CASSLIREGEAQYL. As DNA, the CDR3 is TGCGCCAGCAGCTTGATCCGGGAGGGTGAGGCCCAGTACCTC.

This clonotype was observed at least ten times. This rearrangement joins TRBV20-1 to TRBJ2-5; D perhaps matches TRBD1 (6 bases). This CDR3 has 13 residues. The germline V and J ends were trimmed by 2 bases and 2 bases, with 9 bases remaining between them. Germline V CDR1 and CDR2: DFQATT, SNEGSKA (reference sequence). CDR3 DNA sequence: TGCAGTGCTAGACAGGGGCCACAAGAGACCCAGTACTTC. This encodes CSARQGPQETQYF.

The rearrangement links TRBV29-1 to TRBJ2-3; 7 bases map to TRBD1. CDR1 and CDR2 from the germline V gene are SQVTM and ANQGSEA. After removal of 8 bases from V and 4 bases from J, the junction contained 12 bases not matched to a gene. The CDR3 length is 14 residues. CDR3 sequence reads: CSMTGRSLPDTQYF. The DNA of the CDR3 is TGCAGCATGACAGGGAGATCCCTCCCAGATACGCAGTATTTT.

This clonotype was recorded once. J is TRBJ2-2 and V is TRBV27, with 11 bases lining up with TRBD2. Germline CDR1 is MNHEY and CDR2 is SMNVEV (reference sequence). The CDR3 is 17 amino acids. The junction had 10 bases not matched to a gene; V was cut back by 7 bases and J by 3 bases. The chain's CDR3 is CASNYYSGGAHTGELFF. DNA of the CDR3: TGTGCCAGCAACTACTATAGCGGGGGGGCCCACACCGGGGAGCTGTTTTTT.

The V call is TRBV5-4, the J call TRBJ2-3; D is possibly TRBD2 (5 bases). V was cut by 0 bases and J by 1 base, with 12 bases left in between. There are 16 residues in the CDR3. Germline V gives CDR1 SGHNT, CDR2 YYREEE (reference sequence). The CDR3 DNA is TGTGCCAGCAGCTTGGCGGTTGACGGGGGCACAGATACGCAGTATTTT. This codes for CASSLAVDGGTDTQYF.

This clonotype was recorded at least ten times. The chain employs TRBV12-3 or TRBV12-4 and TRBJ2-1; 11 nucleotides align to TRBD2. V was pared by 2 bases and J by 7 bases, with 4 bases of the junction left unmatched. The CDR3 sequence is 15 residues long. The CDR3 is CASSLLAGGPNEQFF. The CDR3 DNA follows: TGTGCCAGCAGTTTACTAGCGGGAGGACCAAATGAGCAGTTCTTC.